The text below deals with one T cell receptor beta chain. Its antigen remains unidentified. TCRdb fed the reads into MiXCR, producing one record per CDR3 protein. The sample carries 380,000 or so distinct CDR3 sequences, approximately 35% recorded once. The sample originates from a study of T cell repertoires in cytomegalovirus infection. Germline values: CDR1 MGHRA, CDR2 YSYEKL. After removal of 2 bases from V and 5 bases from J, the junction contained 6 bases not matched to a gene. This CDR3 contains 16 residues. The sequence derives from a human donor in good health (CMV status not recorded). Some clones in this sample may be carry-over from other donors' samples. The specimen comprised cultured PBMCs, sampled from culture after CMV antigen stimulation. The chain has TRBV4-1 and TRBJ2-1, with 10 bases fitting TRBD2. CDR3 sequence: CASSQQSGRVDNEQFF. CDR3 DNA sequence: TGCGCCAGCAGCCAACAGAGCGGGAGGGTTGACAATGAGCAGTTCTTC.